The clone carrying this TCR beta chain has ten or more counts. These data are taken from a study of identical twins. This CDR3 region has 15 residues. The trim removed 3 bases at V and 4 bases at J, leaving 6 bases unmatched. TCRdb processed the 5' RACE reads anew with MiXCR; each CDR3 protein has one entry. The sample yields approximately 210,000 distinct CDR3 sequences, roughly 7.1% seen once. The same sample was also studied in work on T cells expressing NK-cell markers. As that report states: All TCR beta repertoires analysed originated from sorted CD3+CD56+NKG2C+, CD3+CD56+NKG2C- and CD3+CD56-NKG2C+ T cells.

The receptor comes from a woman under 30 in good health. The sample consisted of CD8+ T cells sorted from blood. This chain links TRBV12-3 or TRBV12-4 with TRBJ1-3; 7 bases are a match to TRBD1. The CDR3 reads CASSLKGALGNTIYF. The CDR3 DNA follows: TGTGCCAGCAGTTTGAAGGGGGCTCTCGGAAACACCATATATTTT.